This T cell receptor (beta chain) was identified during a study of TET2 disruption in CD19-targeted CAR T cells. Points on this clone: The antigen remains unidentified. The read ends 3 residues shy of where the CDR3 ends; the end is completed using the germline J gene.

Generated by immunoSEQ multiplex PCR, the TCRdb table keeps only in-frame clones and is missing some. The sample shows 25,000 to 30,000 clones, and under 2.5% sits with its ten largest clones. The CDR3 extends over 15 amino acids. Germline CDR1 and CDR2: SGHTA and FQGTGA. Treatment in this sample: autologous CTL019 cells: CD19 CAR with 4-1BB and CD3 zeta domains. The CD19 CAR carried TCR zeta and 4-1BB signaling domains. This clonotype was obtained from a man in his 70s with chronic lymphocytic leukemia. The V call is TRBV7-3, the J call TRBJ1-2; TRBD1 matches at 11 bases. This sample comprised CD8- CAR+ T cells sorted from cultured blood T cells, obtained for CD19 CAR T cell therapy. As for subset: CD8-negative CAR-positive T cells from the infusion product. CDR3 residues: CASSLQGTGGYDYTF. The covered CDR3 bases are TGTGCCAGCAGCTTACAAGGGACAGGGGGGTACGAC.